These T cell receptor beta chains were read from a single sample in a study of OX40 agonist ivuxolimab in advanced cancers. The repertoire was sequenced with immunoSEQ multiplex PCR; TCRdb's copy has only in-frame clones and lacks some. The sample lists tens of thousands of clones; 70% to 90% were seen once. This specimen was CD4+ or CD8+ T cells sorted from blood, taken in a trial of the OX40 agonist ivuxolimab. The receptors come from an adult with an advanced solid tumor such as melanoma, head and neck, liver or kidney cancer. Both conserved end residues are part of each CDR3. The D gene is left open where the match is weak. Clone size appears in some rows only: once, few, many, or a class for an expanded clone.

clone_size j_call d_call v_call cdr3_aa cdr3_nt
. TRBJ1-5 TRBD1 TRBV4-3 CASSPGTGSNQPQHF TGCGCCAGCAGCCCGGGGACAGGGAGCAATCAGCCCCAGCATTTT
. TRBJ2-3 TRBD2 TRBV6-1 CAGEGQGGDTQYF TGTGCGGGGGAGGGGCAGGGAGGGGATACGCAGTATTTT
. TRBJ2-1 . TRBV4-3 CASSFATRSSYNEQFF TGCGCCAGCAGCTTTGCCACAAGGAGCTCCTACAATGAGCAGTTCTTC
. TRBJ1-3 . TRBV6-5 CASSYSHSNSGNTIYF TGTGCCAGCAGTTACTCGCACTCGAACTCTGGAAACACCATATATTTT
. TRBJ1-4 TRBD1 TRBV15 CATSKQGGLREKLFF TGTGCCACCAGCAAACAGGGGGGTTTAAGGGAAAAACTGTTTTTT
. TRBJ1-5 . TRBV18 CATSQGRPPEQPQHF TGTGCCACCTCACAGGGTAGACCGCCCGAGCAGCCCCAGCATTTT
. TRBJ2-1 TRBD2 TRBV7-9 CASSLSGSSYNEQFF TGTGCCAGCAGCCTTAGCGGGAGCTCCTACAATGAGCAGTTCTTC
. TRBJ1-2 TRBD1 TRBV6-5 CASTRGAGGHYGYTF TGTGCCAGCACAAGGGGGGCAGGGGGACACTATGGCTACACCTTC
. TRBJ1-5 . TRBV6-5 CASSFRGFNQPQHF TGTGCCAGCTCCTTCCGGGGATTCAATCAGCCCCAGCATTTT
. TRBJ1-6 TRBD1 TRBV6-6 CASSSDRVSPLHF TGTGCCAGCAGTTCGGACAGGGTCTCACCCCTCCACTTT
. TRBJ1-5 . TRBV7-8 CASSLVGGRYSNQPQHF TGTGCCAGCAGCTTAGTGGGGGGAAGGTATAGCAATCAGCCCCAGCATTTT
. TRBJ1-6 . TRBV7-6 CASSRGDSPLHF TGTGCCAGCAGTCGGGGGGATTCACCCCTCCACTTT
once TRBJ2-7 TRBD2 TRBV5-6 CASSSGTSGSYEQYF TGTGCCAGCAGCTCAGGGACTAGCGGGAGCTACGAGCAGTACTTC
. TRBJ2-5 . TRBV5-1 CASRSTGPQETQYF TGCGCCAGCAGATCGACAGGCCCTCAAGAGACCCAGTACTTC
. TRBJ2-7 . TRBV12-5 CASGLQKGVPYEQYF TGTGCTAGTGGCCTACAAAAGGGGGTTCCCTACGAGCAGTACTTC
. TRBJ1-1 . TRBV29-1 CSVERSERDFEDTEAFF TGCAGCGTTGAACGGTCTGAACGGGACTTCGAGGACACTGAAGCTTTCTTT
once TRBJ2-7 TRBD1 TRBV30 CAWGQGRREQYF TGTGCCTGGGGACAGGGTCGTCGGGAGCAGTACTTC
. TRBJ2-2 . TRBV6-1 CAYRAQFNTGELFF TGTGCTTACCGGGCACAGTTCAACACCGGGGAGCTGTTTTTT
. TRBJ1-6 . TRBV5-6 CASSFTGSSPLHF TGTGCCAGCAGCTTTACAGGGAGTTCACCCCTCCACTTT
few TRBJ2-3 . TRBV19 CASSVSRDTQYF TGTGCCAGTAGTGTCTCCAGAGATACGCAGTATTTT
. TRBJ2-3 TRBD2 TRBV4-3 CASSQEVRRGGPGCTDTQYF TGCGCCAGCAGCCAAGAAGTCAGGCGGGGGGGTCCTGGGTGCACAGATACGCAGTATTTT
. TRBJ1-2 . TRBV6-5 CASSYGREGYGYTF TGTGCCAGCAGTTACGGGCGGGAAGGCTATGGCTACACCTTC
. TRBJ1-1 TRBD1 TRBV6-5 CASSYLETGMNTEAFF TGTGCCAGCAGTTACCTCGAGACAGGGATGAACACTGAAGCTTTCTTT
. TRBJ2-1 . TRBV28 CASNRGSYNEQFF TGTGCCAGCAACCGGGGCTCCTACAATGAGCAGTTCTTC
. TRBJ1-2 . TRBV18 CASSQRSQEFSYGYTF TGCGCCAGCTCACAAAGATCACAGGAATTTAGCTATGGCTACACCTTC
once TRBJ2-7 . TRBV10-3 CAISPMYHEQYF TGTGCCATCAGCCCCATGTATCACGAGCAGTACTTC
few TRBJ2-2 . TRBV5-1 CASSSGDTGELFF TGCGCCAGCAGCTCCGGGGACACCGGGGAGCTGTTTTTT
. TRBJ2-5 TRBD1 TRBV28 CASSRQTGGQETQYF TGTGCCAGCTCCCGTCAAACAGGGGGCCAAGAGACCCAGTACTTC
. TRBJ2-5 . TRBV29-1 CSVVGQETQYF TGCAGCGTTGTGGGACAAGAGACCCAGTACTTC
. TRBJ2-3 TRBD1 TRBV6-6 CASSYAGTDTDTQYF TGTGCCAGCAGTTACGCCGGGACAGACACAGATACGCAGTATTTT
. TRBJ2-1 . TRBV2 CASREASEQFF TGTGCCAGCAGAGAAGCTAGTGAGCAGTTCTTC
. TRBJ2-5 . TRBV9 CASSVGIAQETQYF TGTGCCAGCAGCGTAGGGATAGCCCAAGAGACCCAGTACTTC
. TRBJ1-5 . TRBV28 CASSPAHQSNQPQHF TGTGCCAGCAGTCCCGCCCATCAAAGCAATCAGCCCCAGCATTTT
. TRBJ1-2 . TRBV28 CASSLPDSNYYGYTF TGTGCCAGCAGTTTACCGGACAGCAATTACTATGGCTACACCTTC
. TRBJ1-2 TRBD1 TRBV29-1 CSVYSRDRDGGYTF TGCAGCGTTTATAGTCGGGACAGGGATGGTGGCTACACCTTC
. TRBJ1-4 . TRBV7-2 CASSLAHGGRKGEKLFF TGTGCCAGCAGCTTAGCGCACGGTGGGCGTAAGGGCGAAAAACTGTTTTTT
. TRBJ1-2 . TRBV6-6 CASSPDRNYGYTF TGTGCCAGCAGCCCCGACAGAAACTATGGCTACACCTTC
once TRBJ2-7 TRBD2 TRBV7-2 CASSRTSGPYEQYF TGTGCCAGCAGCCGGACTAGCGGCCCCTACGAGCAGTACTTC
few TRBJ1-5 . TRBV5-1 CASRQGSNQPQHF TGCGCCAGCAGACAGGGAAGCAATCAGCCCCAGCATTTT
. TRBJ2-2 . TRBV5-1 CASSLNPGVANTGELFF TGCGCCAGCAGCTTGAACCCCGGGGTCGCGAACACCGGGGAGCTGTTTTTT
few TRBJ1-1 . TRBV9 CASSVAAATEAFF TGTGCCAGCAGCGTAGCGGCGGCCACTGAAGCTTTCTTT
. TRBJ1-1 TRBD1 TRBV5-1 CASSKGTDYEAFF TGCGCCAGCAGCAAAGGGACAGACTATGAAGCTTTCTTT
. TRBJ1-1 . TRBV29-1 CSVHWGLNTEAFF TGCAGCGTGCACTGGGGGCTGAACACTGAAGCTTTCTTT
. TRBJ1-1 . TRBV18 CASSPGVQTNTEAFF TGTGCCAGCTCACCCGGAGTGCAGACGAACACTGAAGCTTTCTTT
. TRBJ2-1 . TRBV29-1 CSVGGGAAEQFF TGCAGCGTTGGTGGTGGCGCTGCCGAGCAGTTCTTC
. TRBJ2-7 . TRBV5-6 CASSVGPYEQYF TGTGCCAGCAGCGTGGGACCCTACGAGCAGTACTTC
. TRBJ2-5 . TRBV5-6 CASSFFQETQYF TGTGCCAGCAGCTTTTTCCAAGAGACCCAGTACTTC
. TRBJ2-1 TRBD1 TRBV11-2 CASSLALGTGIYNEQFF TGTGCCAGCAGCTTAGCCCTTGGGACAGGGATCTACAATGAGCAGTTCTTC
. TRBJ1-3 . TRBV5-1 CASRPPSGNTIYF TGCGCCAGCAGACCCCCCTCTGGAAACACCATATATTTT